Listed below are T cell receptor beta chains from one sample, sequenced in a study of T cell clones after liver transplantation. TCRdb's table, derived via immunoSEQ multiplex PCR, lists solely in-frame clones and lacks some. There are 70,000 to 95,000 clones in the sample; over 80% occur only once, and 2.8% lies in the top ten. Sequences were derived from CD4+ T cells from blood, sampled at the 22-month timepoint. These receptors originate from a human patient who received a liver transplant. Certain T cells may be donor cells from the graft. Both conserved end residues are part of each CDR3. A D gene is named only where the DNA matches it firmly. Clone sizes are given selectively: once, few, many, or a class where the clone is expanded.

D gene: NA; clone size: few; V gene: TRBV19; J gene: TRBJ2-5; CDR3 DNA: TGTGCCAGTAGTGACGGGTTTCGACTGGGCCAAGAGACCCAGTACTTC; CDR3 protein: CASSDGFRLGQETQYF
D gene: TRBD1; clone size: NA; V gene: TRBV5-4; J gene: TRBJ2-3; CDR3 DNA: TGTGCCAGCACCCCAGAGCGGACAGGGCGGTCAGATACGCAGTATTTT; CDR3 protein: CASTPERTGRSDTQYF
D gene: NA; clone size: NA; V gene: TRBV12-5; J gene: TRBJ2-1; CDR3 DNA: TGTGCTAGTGGTTTGAACCGGGACTCCTTCGGAGGGGAGCAGTTCTTC; CDR3 protein: CASGLNRDSFGGEQFF
D gene: NA; clone size: NA; V gene: TRBV5-6; J gene: TRBJ1-1; CDR3 DNA: TGTGCCAGCAGCTCAACCATCACCGGGTCTTGGGGTACTGAAGCTTTCTTT; CDR3 protein: CASSSTITGSWGTEAFF
D gene: TRBD2; clone size: NA; V gene: TRBV7-3; J gene: TRBJ2-3; CDR3 DNA: TGTGCCAGCAGCTTAAGGGGGACTAGCGGGGGTTATCGCACAGATACGCAGTATTTT; CDR3 protein: CASSLRGTSGGYRTDTQYF
D gene: NA; clone size: NA; V gene: TRBV7-7; J gene: TRBJ2-5; CDR3 DNA: TGTGCCAGCAGCCAAGACACCGAAGAGACCCAGTACTTC; CDR3 protein: CASSQDTEETQYF
D gene: TRBD1; clone size: NA; V gene: TRBV29-1; J gene: TRBJ2-7; CDR3 DNA: TGCAGCGTTGAGGGGACAGGAGCCTACGAGCAGTACTTC; CDR3 protein: CSVEGTGAYEQYF
D gene: NA; clone size: NA; V gene: TRBV9; J gene: TRBJ1-2; CDR3 DNA: TGTGCCAGCAGCGTTGCTCCAGGGAGGGTGGATGGCTACACCTTC; CDR3 protein: CASSVAPGRVDGYTF
D gene: TRBD2; clone size: NA; V gene: TRBV7-3; J gene: TRBJ2-7; CDR3 DNA: TGTGCCAGCAGCCTTGGACTAGCGGGGAGTAACGAGCAGTACTTC; CDR3 protein: CASSLGLAGSNEQYF
D gene: TRBD1; clone size: NA; V gene: TRBV5-1; J gene: TRBJ1-6; CDR3 DNA: TGCGCCAGCAGCTTGGCCGTGACAGGGGGTCACTCACCCCTCCACTTT; CDR3 protein: CASSLAVTGGHSPLHF
D gene: NA; clone size: NA; V gene: TRBV28; J gene: TRBJ2-7; CDR3 DNA: TGTGCCAGCAGTTTACGGGAACTTGGGAGGCCCTTCTTC; CDR3 protein: CASSLRELGRPFF
D gene: NA; clone size: NA; V gene: TRBV6-6; J gene: TRBJ1-2; CDR3 DNA: TGTGCCAGCAGTTACTTCGGTTATGGCTACACCTTC; CDR3 protein: CASSYFGYGYTF
D gene: TRBD1; clone size: NA; V gene: TRBV5-1; J gene: TRBJ1-2; CDR3 DNA: TGCGCCAGCAGCACACAGGGGGAGAGAGGTGGCTACACCTTC; CDR3 protein: CASSTQGERGGYTF
D gene: TRBD2; clone size: NA; V gene: TRBV6-5; J gene: TRBJ2-7; CDR3 DNA: TGTGCCAGCAGTTACCCCGGGACTCGGGAGGGCGAGCAGTACTTC; CDR3 protein: CASSYPGTREGEQYF
D gene: NA; clone size: NA; V gene: TRBV9; J gene: TRBJ2-5; CDR3 DNA: TGTGCCAGCAGCGTGGGGGATATGGAGACCCAGTACTTC; CDR3 protein: CASSVGDMETQYF
D gene: TRBD2; clone size: NA; V gene: TRBV5-1; J gene: TRBJ2-1; CDR3 DNA: TGCGCCAGCAGCTTCACTAGCGGGGGTTACAATGAGCAGTTCTTC; CDR3 protein: CASSFTSGGYNEQFF
D gene: NA; clone size: few; V gene: TRBV19; J gene: TRBJ2-1; CDR3 DNA: TGTGCCAGTAGTATCGACCGTTACAATGAGCAGTTCTTC; CDR3 protein: CASSIDRYNEQFF
D gene: NA; clone size: once; V gene: TRBV30; J gene: TRBJ2-3; CDR3 DNA: TGTGCCTGGACGTACGGTGGGAGATCGTCCCAAGATACGCAGTATTTT; CDR3 protein: CAWTYGGRSSQDTQYF
D gene: TRBD2; clone size: NA; V gene: TRBV29-1; J gene: TRBJ2-3; CDR3 DNA: TGCAGCGTTCGAAGCGGGGGCACAGATACGCAGTATTTT; CDR3 protein: CSVRSGGTDTQYF
D gene: NA; clone size: NA; V gene: TRBV9; J gene: TRBJ1-1; CDR3 DNA: TGTGCCAGCAGCGTAGACCTGATGAACACTGAAGCTTTCTTT; CDR3 protein: CASSVDLMNTEAFF
D gene: NA; clone size: NA; V gene: TRBV28; J gene: TRBJ2-1; CDR3 DNA: TGTGCCAGCAGTTTAAGCGCGGCGTACAATGAGCAGTTCTTC; CDR3 protein: CASSLSAAYNEQFF
D gene: NA; clone size: NA; V gene: TRBV19; J gene: TRBJ2-1; CDR3 DNA: TGTGCCAGTAGCAAGGGACACACCTCCTACAATGAGCAGTTCTTC; CDR3 protein: CASSKGHTSYNEQFF
D gene: TRBD2; clone size: NA; V gene: TRBV9; J gene: TRBJ2-3; CDR3 DNA: TGTGCCAGCAGCGTAGGCCCCAGCGGGGGCACAGATACGCAGTATTTT; CDR3 protein: CASSVGPSGGTDTQYF
D gene: NA; clone size: NA; V gene: TRBV9; J gene: TRBJ2-5; CDR3 DNA: TGTGCCAGCAGCGTCTCCGACAGTATCCAAGAGACCCAGTACTTC; CDR3 protein: CASSVSDSIQETQYF
D gene: NA; clone size: NA; V gene: TRBV15; J gene: TRBJ2-3; CDR3 DNA: TGTGCCACCAGCACTGGTTCCTCCACAGATACGCAGTATTTT; CDR3 protein: CATSTGSSTDTQYF
D gene: TRBD2; clone size: once; V gene: TRBV7-2; J gene: TRBJ2-1; CDR3 DNA: TGTGCCAGCAGCTTAGCGGGCGGGAGGGCCCAGTTGCAGTTCTTC; CDR3 protein: CASSLAGGRAQLQFF
D gene: TRBD2; clone size: NA; V gene: TRBV5-1; J gene: TRBJ2-7; CDR3 DNA: TGCGCCAGCAGCCCAGGGACTAGCGGGAGTTCGGGCTGGAACGAGCAGTACTTC; CDR3 protein: CASSPGTSGSSGWNEQYF
D gene: NA; clone size: NA; V gene: TRBV7-2; J gene: TRBJ2-1; CDR3 DNA: TGTGCCAGCAGCTTAGGGATTAACAATGAGCAGTTCTTC; CDR3 protein: CASSLGINNEQFF
D gene: NA; clone size: NA; V gene: TRBV5-1; J gene: TRBJ2-5; CDR3 DNA: TGCGCCAGCAGCCTGGACGGGGGGCCCCGCCAAGAGACCCAGTACTTC; CDR3 protein: CASSLDGGPRQETQYF
D gene: NA; clone size: NA; V gene: TRBV6-5; J gene: TRBJ1-1; CDR3 DNA: TGTGCCAGCAACCGAGGACGGGGAGACACTGAAGCTTTCTTT; CDR3 protein: CASNRGRGDTEAFF
D gene: TRBD1; clone size: NA; V gene: TRBV30; J gene: TRBJ1-1; CDR3 DNA: TGTGCCTGGAGTCCGACAGGGGGCGTCACTGAAGCTTTCTTT; CDR3 protein: CAWSPTGGVTEAFF
D gene: NA; clone size: NA; V gene: TRBV4-3; J gene: TRBJ1-1; CDR3 DNA: TGCGCCAGCACCGCGCGGGTTTACACTGAAGCTTTCTTT; CDR3 protein: CASTARVYTEAFF
D gene: NA; clone size: NA; V gene: TRBV9; J gene: TRBJ1-2; CDR3 DNA: TGTGCCAGCAGCGTAGCTATAACAGGGCGCTATGGCTACACCTTC; CDR3 protein: CASSVAITGRYGYTF
D gene: TRBD2; clone size: NA; V gene: TRBV2; J gene: TRBJ2-7; CDR3 DNA: TGTGCCAGCAGTGATAGAATAGCGGGGATTTTCGAGCAGTACTTC; CDR3 protein: CASSDRIAGIFEQYF
D gene: NA; clone size: NA; V gene: TRBV4-1; J gene: TRBJ2-3; CDR3 DNA: TGCGCCAGCAGACACGGACCCTCCTCAAGGCGAGTGGAGGCAGATACGCAGTATTTT; CDR3 protein: CASRHGPSSRRVEADTQYF
D gene: TRBD1; clone size: NA; V gene: TRBV29-1; J gene: TRBJ2-3; CDR3 DNA: TGCAGCGTTAAGCCGGGACAGCTTCTCCTAGATACGCAGTATTTT; CDR3 protein: CSVKPGQLLLDTQYF
D gene: NA; clone size: NA; V gene: TRBV5-1; J gene: TRBJ1-1; CDR3 DNA: TGCGCCAGCAGCTTGTCTGGGGGCGCAGGGGACACTGAAGCTTTCTTT; CDR3 protein: CASSLSGGAGDTEAFF
D gene: NA; clone size: few; V gene: TRBV5-1; J gene: TRBJ2-5; CDR3 DNA: TGCGCCAGCAGCATAGGGGGGACCCAGTACTTC; CDR3 protein: CASSIGGTQYF
D gene: NA; clone size: NA; V gene: TRBV5-1; J gene: TRBJ2-1; CDR3 DNA: TGCGCCAGCAGCGAGACCTTTAGGGCAGCCCATGAGCAGTTCTTC; CDR3 protein: CASSETFRAAHEQFF
D gene: NA; clone size: NA; V gene: TRBV6-1; J gene: TRBJ1-2; CDR3 DNA: TGTGCCAGCAGTGAAGCGGACCCACCTGTTTATGGCTACACCTTC; CDR3 protein: CASSEADPPVYGYTF
D gene: NA; clone size: NA; V gene: TRBV5-6; J gene: TRBJ1-1; CDR3 DNA: TGTGCCAGCAGCCTGGTACAGAGGAACACTGAAGCTTTCTTT; CDR3 protein: CASSLVQRNTEAFF
D gene: NA; clone size: few; V gene: TRBV2; J gene: TRBJ2-3; CDR3 DNA: TGTGCCAGCAGCCCCACCACAGATACGCAGTATTTT; CDR3 protein: CASSPTTDTQYF
D gene: TRBD2; clone size: NA; V gene: TRBV11-1; J gene: TRBJ2-1; CDR3 DNA: TGTGCCAGCAGCTTAGACGGGGCGGGGGGACGGAATGAGCAGTTCTTC; CDR3 protein: CASSLDGAGGRNEQFF
D gene: NA; clone size: NA; V gene: TRBV9; J gene: TRBJ1-1; CDR3 DNA: TGTGCCAGCAGCCGGAGGGAACAGGGAGGTTCTGAAGCTTTCTTT; CDR3 protein: CASSRREQGGSEAFF